Listed here are 20 T cell receptor beta chains from one sample, sequenced in a study of blood T cell repertoires in COVID-19. Profiling relied on immunoSEQ multiplex PCR, and the TCRdb table lists in-frame clones only, not all of them. The sample records about 100,000 clones, around 87% being singletons. The sample taken for sequencing was peripheral blood. These receptors all stem from a human donor in a cohort sampled during active COVID-19.

The chain uses TRBV9 and TRBJ2-7; 8 bases align to TRBD2. The germline gives CDR1 SGDLS, CDR2 YYNGEE. Trimming at V came to 0 bases and at J to 1 base, leaving 0 bases not matched to a gene. This CDR3 contains 14 residues. As DNA, the CDR3 is TGTGCCAGCAGCGTAGTAGCGGGATCCTACGAGCAGTACTTC. Encoded protein: CASSVVAGSYEQYF.

V is TRBV10-3 and J is TRBJ2-1; no clear D. The CDR3 is made up of 11 amino acids. The germline CDR1 and CDR2 sequences are ENHRY and SYGVKD. Trimming removed 8 bases from V and 8 bases from J, with 10 bases in between. CDR3 in amino acids: CAIASGHEQFF. For the CDR3, the DNA is TGTGCCATCGCGTCCGGTCATGAGCAGTTCTTC.

The rearrangement links TRBV2 to TRBJ2-5; D might be TRBD1 (5 bases). The germline gives CDR1 SNHLY, CDR2 FYNNEI. V was pared by 4 bases and J by 2 bases, with 11 bases between. This CDR3 contains 14 residues. The CDR3 protein is CASSVLGLQETQYF. The CDR3 DNA sequence: TGTGCCAGCAGTGTGTTGGGGCTGCAAGAGACCCAGTACTTC.

This chain uses TRBV6-2 or TRBV6-3 with TRBJ1-1; possible D gene TRBD1, 5 bases. The V gene's germline CDR1 is MNHEY and CDR2 SVGEGT. This CDR3 is built from 15 residues. V lost 0 bases and J lost 8, with 16 bases in between. This CDR3 is CASSYSNAGGREAFF. The CDR3, as DNA: TGTGCCAGCAGTTACTCGAACGCGGGGGGGAGAGAAGCTTTCTTT.

CDR3 amino acids: CASSLDPGSVYGYTF. The DNA of the CDR3 is TGCGCCAGCAGCTTGGATCCGGGGTCGGTCTATGGCTACACCTTC. The rearrangement uses TRBV5-1 and TRBJ1-2, with D hard to call. Trimming stripped 0 bases from V and 4 bases from J, with 13 bases between. The germline V gene has CDR1 SGHRS and CDR2 YFSETQ. The CDR3 has 15 amino acids.

This chain uses TRBV2 with TRBJ1-4, with TRBD1 matching over 11 bases. This CDR3 region has 14 residues. Unmatched junction bases numbered 5, after V lost 8 bases and J lost 6 bases. Germline loops: CDR1 SNHLY, CDR2 FYNNEI. CDR3 sequence reads: CASGGQGADEKLFF. As DNA, the CDR3 is TGTGCCAGCGGCGGACAGGGGGCGGATGAAAAACTGTTTTTT.

This sequence joins TRBV5-1 and TRBJ2-3, with 7 bases matching TRBD2. The CDR3 is 16 residues long. Germline-derived CDR1 and CDR2 are SGHRS and YFSETQ. J lost 6 bases, V lost 0 bases, and 10 bases had no gene match. Written as DNA, the CDR3 is TGCGCCAGCAGCTTGGAAGTGGGAGGGCCATCCGATACGCAGTATTTT. It specifies CASSLEVGGPSDTQYF.

The chain carries TRBV27 and TRBJ1-2; possible D gene TRBD1, 6 bases. This CDR3 has 15 residues. V dropped 4 bases and J dropped 3 bases, with 15 bases sitting between them. Per germline, CDR1 MNHEY and CDR2 SMNVEV (reference sequence). The CDR3 coding sequence is TGTGCCAGCAGTTCCACCCAACAGGGTCACTATGGCTACACCTTC. It specifies CASSSTQQGHYGYTF.

This chain connects TRBV7-2 to TRBJ1-6; 9 bases match TRBD1. With V trimmed by 4 bases and J by 14 bases, 12 bases remained unmatched. The CDR3 length is 15 residues. Germline assignment: CDR1 SGHTA and CDR2 FQGNSA. The CDR3, as DNA: TGTGCCAGCAGCTCCCCGTGGACAGGGGTTATCACCCTCCACTTT. Amino acids: CASSSPWTGVITLHF.

V usage is TRBV28 and J usage is TRBJ1-3, with 8 bases fitting TRBD1. Trimming cost V 7 bases and J 0 bases; bases outside gene matches: 8. The CDR3 has 16 amino acids. Germline V lookup: CDR1 MDHEN, CDR2 SYDVKM. CDR3 protein: CASKLSGGNSGNTIYF. The CDR3 nucleotides are TGTGCCAGCAAATTATCAGGGGGCAACTCTGGAAACACCATATATTTT. The variable domain in full, completed from reference TRBV28 and TRBJ1-3, reads DVKVTQSSRYLVKRTGEKVFLECVQDMDHENMFWYRQDPGLGLRLIYFSYDVKMKEKGDIPEGYSVSREKKERFSLILESASTNQTSMYLCASKLSGGNSGNTIYFGEGSWLTVV.

V and J are TRBV29-1 and TRBJ1-1; perhaps TRBD1 as D (5 bases). The CDR3 consists of 16 residues. V shed 1 base and J shed 7 bases, with 22 bases lying between them. Germline assignment: CDR1 SQVTM and CDR2 ANQGSEA. This CDR3 is CSVEGPPKSSDSEAFF. The CDR3 DNA is TGCAGCGTTGAAGGCCCCCCTAAATCTTCAGACAGTGAAGCTTTCTTT.

The chain recombines TRBV2 with TRBJ2-5, with a possible D match to TRBD1 (5 bases). The V gene's germline CDR1 is SNHLY and CDR2 FYNNEI. The CDR3 is made up of 13 amino acids. V was cut by 4 bases and J by 1 base, with 7 bases left in between. The CDR3 nucleotides read TGTGCCAGCAGTGGGGGCCTCCAAGAGACCCAGTACTTC. Its protein is CASSGGLQETQYF.

The chain recombines TRBV7-9 with TRBJ2-1; D is undetermined. Germline V lookup: CDR1 SEHNR, CDR2 FQNEAQ (reference sequence). The CDR3 is 13 residues long. V dropped 2 bases and J dropped 8 bases, with 10 bases sitting between them. This chain's CDR3 is CASSLYEFDEQFF. CDR3 in DNA: TGTGCCAGCAGCTTATATGAGTTCGATGAGCAGTTCTTC.

The genes are TRBV4-1 and TRBJ2-1; D may be TRBD2 (5 bases). This CDR3 contains 17 residues. V gave up 4 bases and J gave up 7 bases, with 23 bases separating them. Germline loops: CDR1 MGHRA, CDR2 YSYEKL. The CDR3 nucleotides read TGCGCCAGCAGCCGCCAACAGTGGGCGGGTTTGGGGAATGAGCAGTTCTTC. It encodes CASSRQQWAGLGNEQFF.

The chain uses TRBV7-9 and TRBJ2-3, with 11 bases fitting TRBD2. The V gene end was trimmed by 2 bases and the J gene end by 7 bases; junction bases not matched to a gene: 5. CDR3 length: 15 residues. CDR1 is SEHNR, CDR2 FQNEAQ, per germline (reference sequence). CDR3 nucleotide sequence: TGTGCCAGCAGCTTATCTCTAGCGGGAGGAAATACGCAGTATTTT. Protein product: CASSLSLAGGNTQYF.

The chain employs TRBV7-9 and TRBJ2-7; 9 nucleotides align to TRBD1. CDR1 is SEHNR, CDR2 FQNEAQ, per germline (reference sequence). Trimming removed 2 bases from V and 5 bases from J; junction bases left unmatched: 1. The CDR3 is 13 amino acids. The CDR3 DNA is TGTGCCAGCAGCTTACGACAGGGGGACGAGCAGTACTTC. Translated, it gives CASSLRQGDEQYF. The full variable domain, with the rest looked up from reference TRBV7-9 and TRBJ2-7, is DTGVSQNPRHKITKRGQNVTFRCDPISEHNRLYWYRQTLGQGPEFLTYFQNEAQLEKSRLLSDRFSAERPKGSFSTLEIQRTEQGDSAMYLCASSLRQGDEQYFGPGTRLTVT.

This chain links TRBV5-6 with TRBJ2-7; no firm D call. Trimming shortened V by 5 bases and J by 3 bases, and 9 bases separated the two germline ends. CDR1 SGHDT and CDR2 YYEEEE come from the germline V gene. The CDR3 spans 12 residues. The CDR3 loop is CASRVGNYEQYF. The CDR3 bases are TGTGCCAGCAGGGTGGGCAACTACGAGCAGTACTTC.

V usage is TRBV10-1 and J usage is TRBJ2-7; TRBD1 matches 9 bases. The CDR3 spans 11 residues. Germline CDR1 reads WNHNN; CDR2 reads SYGVQD (reference sequence). V lost 9 bases, J lost 5 bases, and 2 bases stayed unmatched. Here the CDR3 reads CASGTGNEQYF. The CDR3 DNA sequence: TGCGCCAGTGGGACAGGGAACGAGCAGTACTTC.

V usage is TRBV10-3 and J usage is TRBJ1-3, with 12 nucleotides matching TRBD1. CDR1 is ENHRY, CDR2 SYGVKD, per germline. Trimming at V came to 8 bases and at J to 4 bases, leaving 15 bases not matched to a gene. This CDR3 comprises 18 residues. CDR3 in DNA: TGTGCCATCGGGACCGGGACAGGGGGCGAGAGTGGAGGAAACACCATATATTTT. Protein sequence: CAIGTGTGGESGGNTIYF.

The chain carries TRBV9 and TRBJ2-1; 11 positions agree with TRBD2. Trimming took 3 bases from V and 2 from J; bases not matched to a gene: 4. Germline CDR1 is SGDLS and CDR2 is YYNGEE. The CDR3 consists of 16 residues. The CDR3 nucleotides read TGTGCCAGCAGCGCACTAGCGGGAGTCCCCTACAATGAGCAGTTCTTC. This sequence encodes CASSALAGVPYNEQFF.